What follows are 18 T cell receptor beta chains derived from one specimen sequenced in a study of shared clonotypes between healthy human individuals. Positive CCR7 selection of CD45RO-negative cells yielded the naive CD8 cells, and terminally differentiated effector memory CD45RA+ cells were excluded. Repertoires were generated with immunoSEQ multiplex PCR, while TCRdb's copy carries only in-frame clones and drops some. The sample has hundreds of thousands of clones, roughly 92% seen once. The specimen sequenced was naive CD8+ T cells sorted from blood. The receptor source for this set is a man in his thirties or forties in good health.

Here the CDR3 reads CASSPRSGRASYEQYF. For the CDR3, the DNA is TGTGCCAGCAGTCCCCGTAGCGGGAGGGCCTCCTACGAGCAGTACTTC. The rearrangement links TRBV27 to TRBJ2-7; 11 bases fit TRBD2. The CDR3 has 16 amino acids. Trimming cost V 5 bases and J 0 bases; bases outside gene matches: 6. Germline V gene sequence: CDR1 MNHEY, CDR2 SMNVEV (reference sequence).

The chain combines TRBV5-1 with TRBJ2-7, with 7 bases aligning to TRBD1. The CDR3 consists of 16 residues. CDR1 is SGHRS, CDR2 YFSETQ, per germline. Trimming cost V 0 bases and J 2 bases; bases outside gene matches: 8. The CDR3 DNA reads TGCGCCAGCAGCTTGGGGGTTGGACAGGCAACCTACGAGCAGTACTTC. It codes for CASSLGVGQATYEQYF. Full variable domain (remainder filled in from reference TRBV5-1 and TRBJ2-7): KAGVTQTPRYLIKTRGQQVTLSCSPISGHRSVSWYQQTPGQGLQFLFEYFSETQRNKGNFPGRFSGRQFSNSRSEMNVSTLELGDSALYLCASSLGVGQATYEQYFGPGTRLTVT.

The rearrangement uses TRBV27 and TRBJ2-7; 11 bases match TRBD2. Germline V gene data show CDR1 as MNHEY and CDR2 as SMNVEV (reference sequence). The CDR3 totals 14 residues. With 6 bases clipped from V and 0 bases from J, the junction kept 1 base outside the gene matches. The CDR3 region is CASRLAGASYEQYF. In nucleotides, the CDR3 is TGTGCCAGCAGACTAGCGGGAGCCTCCTACGAGCAGTACTTC.

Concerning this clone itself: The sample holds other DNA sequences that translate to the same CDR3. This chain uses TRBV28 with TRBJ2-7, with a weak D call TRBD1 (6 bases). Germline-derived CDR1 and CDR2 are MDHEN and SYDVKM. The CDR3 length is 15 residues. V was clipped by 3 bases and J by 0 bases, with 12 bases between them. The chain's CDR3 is CASSFRGTTSYEQYF. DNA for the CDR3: TGTGCCAGCAGTTTTAGGGGGACGACCTCCTACGAGCAGTACTTC.

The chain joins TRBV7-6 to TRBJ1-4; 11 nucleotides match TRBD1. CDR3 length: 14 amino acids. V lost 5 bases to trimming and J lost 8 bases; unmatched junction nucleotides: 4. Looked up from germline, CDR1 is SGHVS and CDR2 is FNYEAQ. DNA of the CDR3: TGTGCCAGCAGCCAGGGACAGGGGGAAGAAAAACTGTTTTTT. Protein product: CASSQGQGEEKLFF.

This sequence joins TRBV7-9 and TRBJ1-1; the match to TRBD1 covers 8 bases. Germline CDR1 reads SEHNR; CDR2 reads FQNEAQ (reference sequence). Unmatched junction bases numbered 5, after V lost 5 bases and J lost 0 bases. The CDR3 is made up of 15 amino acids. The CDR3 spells CASSRGQGLNTEAFF. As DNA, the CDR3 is TGTGCCAGCAGCAGAGGACAGGGTTTGAACACTGAAGCTTTCTTT.

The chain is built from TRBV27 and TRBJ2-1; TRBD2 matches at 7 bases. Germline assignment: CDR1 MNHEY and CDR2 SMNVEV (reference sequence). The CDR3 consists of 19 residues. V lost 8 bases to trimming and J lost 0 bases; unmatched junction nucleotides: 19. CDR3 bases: TGTGCCAGCGTCGCGGATTGGGACTACTCGAGGAACTCCTACAATGAGCAGTTCTTC. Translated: CASVADWDYSRNSYNEQFF.

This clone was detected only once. The CDR3 region is CAISEYTSGSYEQYF. The CDR3 DNA reads as TGTGCCATCAGTGAGTATACTAGCGGGAGTTACGAGCAGTACTTC. This rearrangement joins TRBV10-3 to TRBJ2-7, with 11 bases identical to TRBD2. V dropped 1 base and J dropped 4; count of bases not matched to a gene: 3. The CDR3 consists of 15 residues. The V gene's germline CDR1 is ENHRY and CDR2 SYGVKD.

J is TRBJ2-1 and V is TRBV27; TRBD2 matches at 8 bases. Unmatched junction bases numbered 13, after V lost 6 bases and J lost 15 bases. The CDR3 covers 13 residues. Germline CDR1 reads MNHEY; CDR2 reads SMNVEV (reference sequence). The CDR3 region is CASSLPPGLDPFF. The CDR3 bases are TGTGCCAGCAGCCTCCCTCCGGGACTAGATCCGTTCTTC.

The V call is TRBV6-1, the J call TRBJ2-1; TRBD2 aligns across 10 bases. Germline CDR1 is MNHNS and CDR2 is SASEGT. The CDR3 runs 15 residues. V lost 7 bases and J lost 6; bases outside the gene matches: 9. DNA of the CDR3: TGTGCCAGCAAAACCAACAGCGGGAGGGGCAATGAGCAGTTCTTC. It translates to CASKTNSGRGNEQFF.

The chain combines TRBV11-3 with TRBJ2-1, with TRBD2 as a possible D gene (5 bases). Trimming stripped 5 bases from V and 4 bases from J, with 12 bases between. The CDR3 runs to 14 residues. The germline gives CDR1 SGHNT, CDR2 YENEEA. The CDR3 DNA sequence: TGTGCCAGCAGCGATACTAGTAAATACAATGAGCAGTTCTTC. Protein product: CASSDTSKYNEQFF.

This chain's CDR3 is CASSQEFENEQFF. The CDR3 bases are TGCGCCAGCAGCCAAGAATTTGAAAATGAGCAGTTCTTC. This chain uses TRBV4-1 with TRBJ2-1; D ambiguous. Trimming removed 0 bases from V and 7 bases from J, with 7 bases in between. Germline lookup yields CDR1 MGHRA and CDR2 YSYEKL. There are 13 residues in the CDR3.

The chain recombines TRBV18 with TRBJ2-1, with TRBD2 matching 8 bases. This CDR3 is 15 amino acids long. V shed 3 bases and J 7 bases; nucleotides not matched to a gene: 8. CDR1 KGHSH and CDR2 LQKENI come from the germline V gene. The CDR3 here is CASSPLGLGLNEQFF. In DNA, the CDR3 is TGTGCCAGCTCACCCTTGGGACTAGGGTTAAATGAGCAGTTCTTC.

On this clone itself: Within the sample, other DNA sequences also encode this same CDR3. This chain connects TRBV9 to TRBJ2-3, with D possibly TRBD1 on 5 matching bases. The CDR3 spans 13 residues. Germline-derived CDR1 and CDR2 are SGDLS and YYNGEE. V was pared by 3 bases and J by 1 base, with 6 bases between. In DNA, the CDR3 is TGTGCCAGCAGCGAAGGGGGCACAGATACGCAGTATTTT. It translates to CASSEGGTDTQYF.

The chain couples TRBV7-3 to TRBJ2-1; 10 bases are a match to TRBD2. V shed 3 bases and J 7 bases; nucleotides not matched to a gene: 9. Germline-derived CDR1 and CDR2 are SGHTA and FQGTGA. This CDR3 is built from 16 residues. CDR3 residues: CASSFKGGLAINEQFF. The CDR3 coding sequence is TGTGCCAGCAGCTTCAAGGGGGGACTAGCGATAAATGAGCAGTTCTTC.

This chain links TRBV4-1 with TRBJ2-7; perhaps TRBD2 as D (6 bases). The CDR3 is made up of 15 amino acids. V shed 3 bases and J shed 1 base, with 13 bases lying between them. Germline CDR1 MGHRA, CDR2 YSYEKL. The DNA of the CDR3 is TGCGCCAGCAGCCATGAGTGGACTACTTCCTACGAGCAGTACTTC. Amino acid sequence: CASSHEWTTSYEQYF.

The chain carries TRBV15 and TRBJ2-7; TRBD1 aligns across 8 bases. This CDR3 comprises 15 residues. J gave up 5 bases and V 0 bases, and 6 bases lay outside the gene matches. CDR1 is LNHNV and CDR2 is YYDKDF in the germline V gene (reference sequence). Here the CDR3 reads CATSRDRGQANEQYF. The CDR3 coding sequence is TGTGCCACCAGCAGAGATCGGGGACAGGCGAACGAGCAGTACTTC.

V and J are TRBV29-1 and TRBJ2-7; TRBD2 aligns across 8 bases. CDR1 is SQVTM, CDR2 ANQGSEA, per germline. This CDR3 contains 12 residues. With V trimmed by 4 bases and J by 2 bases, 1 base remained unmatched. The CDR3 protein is CSVVLAAYEQYF. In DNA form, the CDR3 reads TGCAGCGTTGTACTAGCGGCCTACGAGCAGTACTTC.